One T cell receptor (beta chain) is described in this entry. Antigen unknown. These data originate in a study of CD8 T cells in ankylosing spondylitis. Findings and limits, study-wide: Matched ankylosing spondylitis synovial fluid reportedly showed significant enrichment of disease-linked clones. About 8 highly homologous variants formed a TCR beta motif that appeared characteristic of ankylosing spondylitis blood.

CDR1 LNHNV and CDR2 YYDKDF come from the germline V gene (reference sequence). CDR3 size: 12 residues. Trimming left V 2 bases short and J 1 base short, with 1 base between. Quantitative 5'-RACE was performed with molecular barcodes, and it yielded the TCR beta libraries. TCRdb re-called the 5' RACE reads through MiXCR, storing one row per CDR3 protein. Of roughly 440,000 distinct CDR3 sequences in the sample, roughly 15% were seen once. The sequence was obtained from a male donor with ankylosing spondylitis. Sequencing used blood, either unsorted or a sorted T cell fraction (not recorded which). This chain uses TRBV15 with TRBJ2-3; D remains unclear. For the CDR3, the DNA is TGTGCCACCAGCAGACGCACAGATACGCAGTATTTT. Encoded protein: CATSRRTDTQYF.